Listed here are 11 T cell receptor beta chains from one sample, sequenced in a study of monozygotic twins with inflammatory bowel disease. TCRdb reprocessed the 5' RACE reads, with one entry per CDR3 protein and no DNA. The table counts over 150,000 distinct CDR3 sequences; roughly 2.3% lies in the top ten. The sequenced material came from blood. These receptors were collected from a human donor with ulcerative colitis or Crohn's disease, or a healthy co-twin of an affected twin (not recorded which).

This chain connects TRBV28 to TRBJ2-1; TCRdb gives TRBD2 as the D gene, but with no DNA this cannot be confirmed. This CDR3 contains 14 residues. Germline V gene sequence: CDR1 MDHEN, CDR2 SYDVKM. The CDR3 loop reads CAIAGLAGGNEQFF.

V gene TRBV7-8 combines with J gene TRBJ1-4; TCRdb outputs TRBD1, but without DNA this stays unchecked. Germline CDR1 reads SGHVS; CDR2 reads FQNEAQ. The CDR3 is 16 residues long. CDR3 region: CASSSQQDGRGEKLFF.

The chain carries TRBV5-1 and TRBJ2-7; TCRdb lists TRBD1, though no DNA is available to test this call. CDR1 is SGHRS, CDR2 YFSETQ, per germline. This CDR3 is built from 15 residues. CDR3 loop: CASSLEAGGDYEQYF.

The chain combines TRBV10-3 with TRBJ2-3; no DNA is available, so the TRBD2 call from TCRdb remains unchecked. Germline V gives CDR1 ENHRY, CDR2 SYGVKD. The CDR3 sequence is 17 residues long. This chain's CDR3 is CAIRKGLAGGHTDTQYF.

V is TRBV11-2 and J is TRBJ2-5; the D call of TRBD2 rests on TCRdb alone, since no DNA is present to check it. CDR3 length: 13 amino acids. Germline V gives CDR1 SGHAT, CDR2 FQNNGV. CDR3 sequence: CASSKRAGETQYF.

The CDR3 loop is CASSGRIYGYTF. The genes are TRBV6-2 or TRBV6-3 and TRBJ1-2. The germline CDR1 and CDR2 sequences are MNHEY and SVGEGT. This CDR3 contains 12 residues.

The chain links TRBV7-2 to TRBJ1-6; TCRdb lists TRBD1, though no DNA is available to test this call. CDR1 is SGHTA, CDR2 FQGNSA, per germline. The CDR3 is 16 residues long. CDR3 region: CASSLVRGPYNSPLHF.

The chain recombines TRBV7-2 with TRBJ2-1; the TCRdb D gene call, TRBD2, has no DNA to confirm it. The CDR3 sequence is 16 residues long. The germline V gene encodes CDR1 SGHTA and CDR2 FQGNSA. CDR3 region: CASSQGRTSGSYEQFF.

The chain joins TRBV5-1 to TRBJ1-4; the D call of TRBD1 rests on TCRdb alone, since no DNA is present to check it. Germline CDR1 is SGHRS and CDR2 is YFSETQ. The CDR3 is 14 amino acids. CDR3 amino acids: CASSPDSFDEKLFF.

This chain joins TRBV20-1 and TRBJ2-7. CDR3 length: 12 amino acids. CDR1 and CDR2 (germline): DFQATT, SNEGSKA (reference sequence). The CDR3 protein is CSAGGRASEQYF.

The chain couples TRBV11-1 to TRBJ2-1; TCRdb calls TRBD2, which cannot be checked without DNA. Germline assignment: CDR1 SGHAT and CDR2 FQDESV (reference sequence). This CDR3 contains 17 residues. The CDR3 spells CASSSPRLTSSYNEQFF.